The present T cell receptor (beta chain) was sequenced within a study of early T cells in non-severe SARS-CoV-2 infection. TCRdb analysed the 5' RACE reads with MiXCR anew, one entry per CDR3 protein. The data show around 84,000 distinct CDR3 sequences, about 10% seen once. This CDR3 comprises 14 residues. V trimming: 7 bases; J trimming: 7 bases; junction bases outside the gene matches: 9. CDR1 and CDR2 (germline): MNHNS, SASEGT. The TCR originated in an adult who was a healthcare worker with PCR-confirmed SARS-CoV-2 infection or an uninfected control (not recorded which). This sample comprised whole blood, obtained at baseline. The chain is built from TRBV6-1 and TRBJ2-1, with 8 bases fitting TRBD1. The CDR3 here is CASTPGQVENEQFF. Here the CDR3 DNA reads TGTGCCAGCACTCCGGGACAGGTGGAAAATGAGCAGTTCTTC.